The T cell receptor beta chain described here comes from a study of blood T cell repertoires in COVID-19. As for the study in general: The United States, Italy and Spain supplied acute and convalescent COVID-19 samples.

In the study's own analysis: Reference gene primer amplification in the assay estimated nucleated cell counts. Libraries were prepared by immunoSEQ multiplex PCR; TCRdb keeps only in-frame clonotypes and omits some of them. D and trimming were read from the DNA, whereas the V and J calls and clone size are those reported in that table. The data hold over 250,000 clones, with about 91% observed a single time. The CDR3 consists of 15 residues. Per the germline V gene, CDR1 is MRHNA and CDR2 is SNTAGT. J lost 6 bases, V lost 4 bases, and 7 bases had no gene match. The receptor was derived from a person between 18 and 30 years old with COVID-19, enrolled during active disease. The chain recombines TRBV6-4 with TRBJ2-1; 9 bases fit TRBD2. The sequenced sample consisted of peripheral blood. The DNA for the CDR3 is TGTGCCAGCAGTGTAATAGTAGCGGGAGTCAATGAGCAGTTCTTC. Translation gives CASSVIVAGVNEQFF.